The rows below give T cell receptor beta chains drawn from one sample of a study of metastatic and nonmetastatic thyroid tumors. With MiXCR, TCRdb reprocessed the PCR reads. Among roughly 98,000 clones, 15% were seen once, and the ten largest hold 3.6%. Source material: blood. These receptors came from a female donor with papillary thyroid cancer or a benign thyroid nodule (not recorded which). Some clones in this sample may be carry-over from other donors' samples. The CDR3 runs from the conserved cysteine through the conserved F or W. The order of the fields is clone size, J gene, D gene, V gene, CDR3 DNA, CDR3 protein. The D gene is left open where the match is weak. Rows may omit the clone size; those that give it use once, few, many or a size class.

size: many
J: TRBJ2-5
D: NA
V: TRBV27
DNA: TGTGCCAGCAGTTTGAAGGGATGGGGGGAGACCCAGTACTTC
CDR3: CASSLKGWGETQYF

size: many
J: TRBJ2-7
D: NA
V: TRBV12-3/TRBV12-4
DNA: TGTGCCAGCAGTTTTCTCGGGATCCCCACCTACGAGCAGTACTTC
CDR3: CASSFLGIPTYEQYF

size: many
J: TRBJ1-3
D: NA
V: TRBV30
DNA: TGTGCCTGGAGTGTAACCAGGTCGGCTGGAAACACCATATATTTT
CDR3: CAWSVTRSAGNTIYF

size: many
J: TRBJ2-2
D: NA
V: TRBV6-1
DNA: TGTGCCAGCGTATTACTAAACACCGGGGAGCTGTTTTTT
CDR3: CASVLLNTGELFF

size: many
J: TRBJ1-1
D: TRBD1
V: TRBV20-1
DNA: TGCAGTGCTAGAGATGCGGGACAGGGGGCCACTGAAGCTTTCTTT
CDR3: CSARDAGQGATEAFF

size: many
J: TRBJ2-7
D: NA
V: TRBV10-1
DNA: TGCGCCAGCGGGGGAAGACAGACCTCCTACGAGCAGTACTTC
CDR3: CASGGRQTSYEQYF

size: few
J: TRBJ2-3
D: TRBD2
V: TRBV5-6
DNA: TGTGCCAGCAGCTCGTCCGGGACTAGGTCTGGCACAGATACGCAGTATTTT
CDR3: CASSSSGTRSGTDTQYF

size: many
J: TRBJ1-6
D: NA
V: TRBV3-1
DNA: TGTGCCAGCAGCCGAGGGGGGTTCAAGAGCTCCTATAATTCACCCCTCCACTTT
CDR3: CASSRGGFKSSYNSPLHF

size: many
J: TRBJ2-2
D: NA
V: TRBV11-3
DNA: TGTGCCAGCAGCTTGGGGGGAAACACCGGGGAGCTGTTTTTT
CDR3: CASSLGGNTGELFF

size: many
J: TRBJ2-7
D: TRBD1
V: TRBV20-1
DNA: TGCAGTGGAAGGTCAGGGGGCACTGGGTACGAGCAGTACTTC
CDR3: CSGRSGGTGYEQYF

size: NA
J: TRBJ1-5
D: NA
V: TRBV20-1
DNA: TGCAGTGCTAGCGGGCCGAATCAGCCCCAGTGTTTT
CDR3: CSASGPNQPQCF

size: many
J: TRBJ2-7
D: NA
V: TRBV27
DNA: TGTGCCAGCCGCCAAGGGGCCTCCTACGAGCAGTACTTC
CDR3: CASRQGASYEQYF

size: many
J: TRBJ2-7
D: NA
V: TRBV12-3/TRBV12-4
DNA: TGTGCCAGCATGATAGGACAGTCGCCCGCCTACGAGCAGTACTTC
CDR3: CASMIGQSPAYEQYF

size: many
J: TRBJ1-2
D: NA
V: TRBV5-5
DNA: TGTGCCAGCAGCTTGAGGGCAGGGGCGGGTTATGGCTACACCTTC
CDR3: CASSLRAGAGYGYTF

size: many
J: TRBJ2-7
D: NA
V: TRBV4-1
DNA: TGCGCCAGCAGCCAAGACAGAGTGTTTTACGAGCAGTACTTC
CDR3: CASSQDRVFYEQYF

size: many
J: TRBJ2-7
D: TRBD1
V: TRBV6-1
DNA: TGTGCCAGCAGCTCTAGTAGGACAGGGCGATACGAGCAGTACTTC
CDR3: CASSSSRTGRYEQYF

size: many
J: TRBJ1-6
D: NA
V: TRBV6-1
DNA: TGTGCCAGCAGCCCCCGGGTGGGATTGCGGTCACCCCTCCACTTT
CDR3: CASSPRVGLRSPLHF

size: many
J: TRBJ2-7
D: TRBD1
V: TRBV18
DNA: TGTGCCAGCTCACCGTGGGGGGACAGGTCCTATGGAGGGTACGAGCAGTACTTC
CDR3: CASSPWGDRSYGGYEQYF

size: medium-sized
J: TRBJ1-1
D: NA
V: TRBV5-1
DNA: TGCGCCAGCAGCTTGGCCGGGGAGCAGGGCACTGAAGCTTTCTTT
CDR3: CASSLAGEQGTEAFF

size: many
J: TRBJ2-2
D: NA
V: TRBV19
DNA: TGTGCCAGTAGTATCCTTTTCACAGGGCGCACCGGGGAGCTGTTTTTT
CDR3: CASSILFTGRTGELFF

size: NA
J: TRBJ2-3
D: NA
V: TRBV5-4
DNA: TGTGCCACCTCCCACCCCCCAGGGGGGCGCACAGATACGCAGTATTTT
CDR3: CATSHPPGGRTDTQYF

size: many
J: TRBJ2-7
D: NA
V: TRBV12-3/TRBV12-4
DNA: TGTGCCGGCAGCGCGGGGCCAAGCTCCTACGAGCAGTACTTC
CDR3: CAGSAGPSSYEQYF

size: NA
J: TRBJ2-7
D: NA
V: TRBV2
DNA: TGTGCCAGCAGTTCCCAGGGTTTCTCCTACGAGCATTACTTC
CDR3: CASSSQGFSYEHYF

size: many
J: TRBJ1-1
D: NA
V: TRBV28
DNA: TGTGCCAGCACCACTAACACTGAAGCTTTCTTT
CDR3: CASTTNTEAFF

size: many
J: TRBJ1-2
D: TRBD1
V: TRBV5-1
DNA: TGCGCCAGCAGCTTGGGACAGGGGGGCGGCTACACCTTC
CDR3: CASSLGQGGGYTF

size: many
J: TRBJ1-3
D: NA
V: TRBV4-1
DNA: TGCGCCAGCAGCCAATCATCACAACCTGGAAACACCATATATTTT
CDR3: CASSQSSQPGNTIYF

size: NA
J: TRBJ2-3
D: TRBD2
V: TRBV5-1
DNA: TGCGCCAGCAGCTTGGAGGGACTAGCGGGGAATGGGGCAGATACGCAGTATTTT
CDR3: CASSLEGLAGNGADTQYF

size: many
J: TRBJ1-1
D: NA
V: TRBV4-2
DNA: TGTGCCAGCAGCCAAGTGGGGGGAAACACTGAAGCTTTCTTT
CDR3: CASSQVGGNTEAFF

size: many
J: TRBJ2-7
D: NA
V: TRBV11-2
DNA: TGTGCCAGCAGCTTAGGAGTCACCTACGAGCAGTACTTC
CDR3: CASSLGVTYEQYF

size: many
J: TRBJ2-5
D: NA
V: TRBV2
DNA: TGTGCCAGGGGGGGGCCCGACCAAGAGACCCAGTACTTC
CDR3: CARGGPDQETQYF

size: many
J: TRBJ1-3
D: NA
V: TRBV30
DNA: TGTGCCTGGAGGTTCAGGGGCCCCGCAGGGCTCTCTGGAAACACCATATATTTT
CDR3: CAWRFRGPAGLSGNTIYF

size: few
J: TRBJ1-4
D: NA
V: TRBV14
DNA: TGTGCCAGCAGCAGGGCAACTAATGAAAAACTGTTTTTT
CDR3: CASSRATNEKLFF

size: NA
J: TRBJ1-1
D: TRBD1
V: TRBV30
DNA: TGTGCCTGGCGGACTCAGGGGGGGGACATTGAAGCTTTCTTT
CDR3: CAWRTQGGDIEAFF

size: many
J: TRBJ2-5
D: NA
V: TRBV6-2/TRBV6-3
DNA: TGTGCCAGCAGTTACTCTGGAGGGGCCCGGGAGACCCAGTACTTC
CDR3: CASSYSGGARETQYF

size: many
J: TRBJ1-3
D: NA
V: TRBV11-1
DNA: TGTGCCAGCAGCTTGGCGGGACACCAGAGCTCTGGAAACACCATATATTTT
CDR3: CASSLAGHQSSGNTIYF